This T cell receptor (beta chain) was obtained from a study of post-analysis software for immune sequencing data. This clonotype has more than one count but fewer than ten. The antigen remains undetermined. The V and J ends lost 0 bases and 4 bases respectively, with 10 bases between them. Germline V gives CDR1 LGHNA, CDR2 YNFKEQ. The CDR3 spans 15 residues. cDNA libraries of TCR beta carried unique molecular identifiers. TCRdb reanalysed the PCR reads using MiXCR and keeps one entry per CDR3 protein. The table has about 460,000 distinct CDR3 sequences, roughly 45% seen once; the top ten hold 9.5% to 13%. Points from the study as a whole: There were roughly 5 TRBV segments more frequent in patients than controls, and TRBV5-6, TRBV5-1 and TRBV20-1 were among them.

The chain uses TRBV4-2 and TRBJ1-5; D remains ambiguous. The sequence was collected from a girl aged 5-17 years with multiple sclerosis. Sequenced material: blood. The CDR3 here is CASSQDENPNQPQHF. For the CDR3, the DNA is TGTGCCAGCAGCCAAGATGAGAATCCTAATCAGCCCCAGCATTTT.